Sequencing of this T cell receptor (beta chain) was carried out in a study of T cell responses to AZD1222 COVID-19 vaccine. This clone has a handful of counts. Its antigen is undetermined. Some clones are missing from TCRdb's copy, which holds only in-frame ones; the method was immunoSEQ multiplex PCR. Here the sample spans some 200,000 clones, 93% being singletons. Findings and limits, study-wide: Recipients of two AZD1222 doses showed rising Spike-specific TCR breadth and depth. At baseline, just five to seven AZD1222 recipients tested seropositive.

This CDR3 comprises 16 residues. V lost 0 bases and J lost 0, with 10 bases in between. Germline CDR1 and CDR2: SGHRS and YFSETQ. Sequenced material: peripheral blood, taken on day 0 of AZD1222 vaccination. This chain links TRBV5-1 with TRBJ1-3; D might be TRBD1 (6 bases). The receptor was derived from an adult in good health. In DNA form, the CDR3 reads TGCGCCAGCAGCTTGGCCACAGGGCGCTCTGGAAACACCATATATTTT. This sequence encodes CASSLATGRSGNTIYF.